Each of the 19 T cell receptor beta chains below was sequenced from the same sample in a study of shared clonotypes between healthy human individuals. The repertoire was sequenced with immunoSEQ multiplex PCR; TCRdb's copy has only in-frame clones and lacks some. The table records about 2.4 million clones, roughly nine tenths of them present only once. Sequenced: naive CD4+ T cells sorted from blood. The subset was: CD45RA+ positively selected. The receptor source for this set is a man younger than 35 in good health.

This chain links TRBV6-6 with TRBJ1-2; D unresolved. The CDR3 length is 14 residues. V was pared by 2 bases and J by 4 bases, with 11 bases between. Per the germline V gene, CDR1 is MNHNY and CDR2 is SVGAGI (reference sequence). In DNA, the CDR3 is TGTGCCAGCAGTTACGGGAGGGAAGGCTATGGCTACACCTTC. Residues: CASSYGREGYGYTF.

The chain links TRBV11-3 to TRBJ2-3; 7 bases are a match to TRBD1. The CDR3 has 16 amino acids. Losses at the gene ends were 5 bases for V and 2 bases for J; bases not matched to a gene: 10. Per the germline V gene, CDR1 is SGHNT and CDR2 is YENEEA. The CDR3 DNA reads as TGTGCCAGCAGCATTGGGACAGAGGGTTTCACAGATACGCAGTATTTT. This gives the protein CASSIGTEGFTDTQYF.

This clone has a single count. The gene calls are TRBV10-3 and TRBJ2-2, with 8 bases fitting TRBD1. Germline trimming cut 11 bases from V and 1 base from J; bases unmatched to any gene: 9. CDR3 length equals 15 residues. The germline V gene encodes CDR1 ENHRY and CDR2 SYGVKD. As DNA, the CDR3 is TGTGCCTTGCAAACGGGGACAGGGAACACCGGGGAGCTGTTTTTT. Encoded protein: CALQTGTGNTGELFF.

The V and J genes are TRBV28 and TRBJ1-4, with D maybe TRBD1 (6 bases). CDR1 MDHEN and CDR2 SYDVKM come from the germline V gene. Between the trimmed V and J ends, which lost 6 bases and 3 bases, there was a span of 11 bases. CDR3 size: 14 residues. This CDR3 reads CASSEGGSNEKLFF. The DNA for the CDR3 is TGTGCCAGCAGCGAGGGGGGATCTAATGAAAAACTGTTTTTT.

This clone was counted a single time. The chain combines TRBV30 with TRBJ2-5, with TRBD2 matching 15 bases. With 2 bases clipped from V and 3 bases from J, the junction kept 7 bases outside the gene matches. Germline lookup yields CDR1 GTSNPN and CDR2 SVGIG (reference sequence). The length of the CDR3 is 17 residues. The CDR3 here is CAWSPGLAGGFKETQYF. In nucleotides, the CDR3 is TGTGCCTGGAGTCCGGGACTAGCGGGGGGTTTTAAAGAGACCCAGTACTTC. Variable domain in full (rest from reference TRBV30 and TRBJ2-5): SQTIHQWPATLVQPVGSPLSLECTVEGTSNPNLYWYRQAAGRGLQLLFYSVGIGQISSEVPQNLSASRPQDRQFILSSKKLLLSDSGFYLCAWSPGLAGGFKETQYFGPGTRLLVL.

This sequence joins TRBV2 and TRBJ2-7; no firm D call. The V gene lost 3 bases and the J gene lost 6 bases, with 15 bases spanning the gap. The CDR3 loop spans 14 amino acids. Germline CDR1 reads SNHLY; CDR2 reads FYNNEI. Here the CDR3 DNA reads TGTGCCAGCAGTGAGACCTCTTTAATGCCCGAGCAGTACTTC. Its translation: CASSETSLMPEQYF.

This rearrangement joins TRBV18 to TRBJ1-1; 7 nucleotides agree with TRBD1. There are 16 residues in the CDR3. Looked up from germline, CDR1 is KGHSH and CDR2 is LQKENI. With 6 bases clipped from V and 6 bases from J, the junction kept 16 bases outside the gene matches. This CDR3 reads CASSNQGQGGRSEAFF. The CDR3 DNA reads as TGTGCCAGCTCGAACCAGGGGCAGGGGGGACGGTCTGAAGCTTTCTTT.

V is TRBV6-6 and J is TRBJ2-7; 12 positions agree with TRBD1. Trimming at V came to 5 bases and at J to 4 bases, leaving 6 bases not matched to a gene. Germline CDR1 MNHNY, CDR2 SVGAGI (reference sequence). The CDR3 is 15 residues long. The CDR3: CASSRSGQGAYEQYF. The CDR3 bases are TGTGCCAGCAGTCGCTCGGGACAGGGGGCTTACGAGCAGTACTTC.

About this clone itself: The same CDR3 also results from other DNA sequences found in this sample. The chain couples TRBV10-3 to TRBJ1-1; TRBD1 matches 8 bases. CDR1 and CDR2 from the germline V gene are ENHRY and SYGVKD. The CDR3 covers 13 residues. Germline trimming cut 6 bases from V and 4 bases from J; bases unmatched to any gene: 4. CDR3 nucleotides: TGTGCCATCAGCCCGGACAGGGTCACTGAAGCTTTCTTT. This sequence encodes CAISPDRVTEAFF.

DNA for the CDR3: TGTGCCAGCAGTTTATCTGGACAGGGGGAGACCCAGTACTTC. Amino acid sequence: CASSLSGQGETQYF. The rearrangement joins TRBV28 to TRBJ2-5, with 9 positions matching TRBD1. V was clipped by 1 base and J by 5 bases; unmatched bases: 2. Germline V CDR1 and CDR2: MDHEN, SYDVKM. The length of the CDR3 is 14 residues.

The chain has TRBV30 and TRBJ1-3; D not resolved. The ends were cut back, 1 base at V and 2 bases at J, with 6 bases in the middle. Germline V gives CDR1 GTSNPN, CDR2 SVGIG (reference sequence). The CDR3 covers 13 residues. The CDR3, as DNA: TGTGCCTGGAGTGATATTACTGGAAACACCATATATTTT. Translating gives CAWSDITGNTIYF.

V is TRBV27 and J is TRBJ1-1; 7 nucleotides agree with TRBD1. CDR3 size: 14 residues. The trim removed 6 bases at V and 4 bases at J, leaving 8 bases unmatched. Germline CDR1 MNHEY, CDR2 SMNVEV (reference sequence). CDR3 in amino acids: CASRSRGTGTEAFF. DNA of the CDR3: TGTGCCAGCAGATCCAGGGGGACGGGCACTGAAGCTTTCTTT.

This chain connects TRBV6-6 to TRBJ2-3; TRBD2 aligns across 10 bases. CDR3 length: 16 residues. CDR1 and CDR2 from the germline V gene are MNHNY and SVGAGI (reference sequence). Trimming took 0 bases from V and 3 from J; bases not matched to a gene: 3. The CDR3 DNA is TGTGCCAGCAGTTACTCGAGGACTAGCGGTACAGATACGCAGTATTTT. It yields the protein CASSYSRTSGTDTQYF.

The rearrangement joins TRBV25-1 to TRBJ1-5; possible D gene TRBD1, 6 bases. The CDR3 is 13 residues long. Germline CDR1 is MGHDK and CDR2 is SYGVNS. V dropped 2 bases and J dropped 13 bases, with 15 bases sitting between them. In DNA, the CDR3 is TGTGCCAGCAGTGAAAGGGGGGCCTCACGACAGCATTTT. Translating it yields CASSERGASRQHF.

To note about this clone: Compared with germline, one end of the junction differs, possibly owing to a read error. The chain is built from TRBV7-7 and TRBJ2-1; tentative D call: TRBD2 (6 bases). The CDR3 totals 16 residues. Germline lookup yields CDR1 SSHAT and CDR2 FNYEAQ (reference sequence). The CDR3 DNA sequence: TGTGCTAGCAGCCGCCTGGAGCGGGCTCCCCAAGGTGAGCAGTTCTTC. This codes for CASSRLERAPQGEQFF.

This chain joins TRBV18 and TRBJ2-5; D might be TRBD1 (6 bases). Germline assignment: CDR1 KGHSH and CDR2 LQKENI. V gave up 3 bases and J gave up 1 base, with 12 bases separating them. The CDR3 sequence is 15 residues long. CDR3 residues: CASSPTRTVQETQYF. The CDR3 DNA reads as TGTGCCAGCTCACCTACTCGGACAGTCCAAGAGACCCAGTACTTC.

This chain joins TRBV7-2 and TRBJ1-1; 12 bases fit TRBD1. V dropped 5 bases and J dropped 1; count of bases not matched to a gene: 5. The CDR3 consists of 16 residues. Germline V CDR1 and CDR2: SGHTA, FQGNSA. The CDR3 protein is CASSRGQGAGNTEAFF. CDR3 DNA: TGTGCCAGCAGCAGGGGACAGGGGGCCGGGAACACTGAAGCTTTCTTT.

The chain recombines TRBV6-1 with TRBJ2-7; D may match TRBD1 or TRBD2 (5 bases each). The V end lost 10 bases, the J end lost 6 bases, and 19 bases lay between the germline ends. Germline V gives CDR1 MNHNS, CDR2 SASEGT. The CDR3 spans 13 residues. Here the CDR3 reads CATRWGTFGEQYF. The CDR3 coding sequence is TGTGCCACCCGTTGGGGGACCTTCGGCGAGCAGTACTTC.

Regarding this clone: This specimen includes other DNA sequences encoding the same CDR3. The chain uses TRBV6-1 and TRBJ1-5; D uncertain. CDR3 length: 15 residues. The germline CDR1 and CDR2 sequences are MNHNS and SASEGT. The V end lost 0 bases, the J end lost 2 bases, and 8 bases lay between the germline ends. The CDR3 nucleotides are TGTGCCAGCAGTGAAGCGATCAACGGCAATCAGCCCCAGCATTTT. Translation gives CASSEAINGNQPQHF.